This T cell receptor (beta chain) is drawn from a study of OX40 agonist ivuxolimab in advanced cancers. Broadly, across the study: Ivuxolimab was a fully human IgG2 agonistic monoclonal antibody targeting the costimulatory receptor OX40 (CD134). Intravenous ivuxolimab was administered to patients every 2 weeks at six dose levels: 0.01, 0.1, 0.3, 1.5, 3 and 10 mg/kg. Among the 52 dose-escalation patients, about 19 had hepatocellular carcinoma, roughly 15 melanoma, 9 renal cell carcinoma and 9 head and neck cancer. A male proportion of roughly 85% and a mean age of approximately 62 years, ranging from roughly 23 to 90, were recorded for the dose-escalation cohort. Patients were allowed to have had prior anti-PD-1, anti-PD-L1 or anti-CTLA-4 therapy, and approximately 40% of the dose-escalation patients had been treated with checkpoint inhibitors. Partial responses were achieved by three dose-escalation patients, of whom one had hepatocellular carcinoma and two had cutaneous melanoma. The purpose of peripheral TCRbeta sequencing was to test whether ivuxolimab changed TCR sequence diversity and led to clonal T-cell expansion. The paper covers the monotherapy dose-escalation part of the phase I ivuxolimab trial, which included N of about 50 patients.

Patients with a history of autoimmune disease or receiving systemic immunosuppression were excluded from the trial. Peripheral blood for TCR sequencing was collected from all dose cohorts at baseline, on cycle 4 day 1, and on cycle 7 day 1. Samples came from an open-label, multicenter, first-in-human phase I dose-escalation trial of ivuxolimab. Adults with locally advanced or metastatic melanoma, renal cell, hepatocellular, or head and neck squamous cell carcinoma were enrolled in the trial. CD4+ and CD8+ T cells were sorted separately from peripheral blood before TCR sequencing. The CDR1 and CDR2 encoded by the germline V gene are SGHDT and YYEEEE. The V end gives up 2 bases and the J end 3 bases, leaving 5 bases in the junction not matched to a gene. The CDR3 goes from the cysteine to the phenylalanine over 16 residues. The entry retains the CDR3 DNA only, 48 bases that are in frame from base 1.

Beyond this particular receptor, the publication reports: In partial responders in the 0.1-3.0 mg/kg groups, normalized peripheral clonal expansion was found to be among the lowest, especially among CD8+ T cells. After ivuxolimab, more expanded clones were found on average in CD8+ T cells than in CD4+ T cells. Which antigens the clonally expanded peripheral T cells were specific for was not determined. Low levels of normalized T-cell clonal expansion were also seen in some patients who did not respond. At doses of 0.1 to 3.0 mg/kg, clonal expansion of both CD4+ and CD8+ blood T cells was observed from baseline to week 6.

To sequence the TCRbeta CDR3 region, genomic DNA was isolated from the sorted cells. TCRbeta CDR3 regions were sequenced using the immunoSEQ Assay. Here the immuneACCESS table is served through TCRdb, limited to in-frame sequences with V and J called. Missing clones are a known gap in these copies; in checked studies unresolved V genes cover under half, and the rest lacks a known reason. In all, the sample holds about 35,000 clones, and more than 65% of those were seen once. Roughly 15% of the sample is in the top ten clones. As regards this clone: The antigen this receptor binds is unknown. The sample holds no much larger clone one base away, and base qualities are not on file.

The source material was CD4+ or CD8+ T cells sorted from blood, sampled in a trial of the OX40 agonist ivuxolimab. Rearrangement joined TRBV5-6 to TRBJ2-3; 11 junctional bases match TRBD1. This TCR derives from an adult with an advanced solid tumor such as melanoma, head and neck, liver or kidney cancer. The CDR3 region has the sequence CASSLRTGGVTDTQYF. The DNA reads as follows: TGTGCCAGCAGCTTAAGGACAGGGGGCGTAACAGATACGCAGTATTTT.